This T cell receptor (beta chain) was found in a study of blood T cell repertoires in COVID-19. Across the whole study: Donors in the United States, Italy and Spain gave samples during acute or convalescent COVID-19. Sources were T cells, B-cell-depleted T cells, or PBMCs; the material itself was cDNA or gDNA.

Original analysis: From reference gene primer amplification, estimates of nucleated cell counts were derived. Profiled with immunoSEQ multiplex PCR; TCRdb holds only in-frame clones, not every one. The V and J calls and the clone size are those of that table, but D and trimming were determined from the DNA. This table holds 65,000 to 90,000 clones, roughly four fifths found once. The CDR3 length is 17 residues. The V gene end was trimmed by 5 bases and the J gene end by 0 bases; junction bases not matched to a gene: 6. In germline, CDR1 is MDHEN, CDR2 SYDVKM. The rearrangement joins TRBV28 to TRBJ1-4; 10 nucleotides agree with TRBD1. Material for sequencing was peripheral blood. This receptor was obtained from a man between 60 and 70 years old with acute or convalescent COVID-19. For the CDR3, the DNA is TGTGCCAGCAGTATGGGACAGGGGACCTCAACTAATGAAAAACTGTTTTTT. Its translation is CASSMGQGTSTNEKLFF.